Sequencing of this TCR beta chain was carried out in a study of CD8 T cells in Susac syndrome. Germline loops: CDR1 DFQATT, CDR2 SNEGSKA (reference sequence). The V gene lost 4 bases and the J gene lost 3 bases, with 13 bases spanning the gap. This CDR3 is built from 14 residues. RNA was extracted with the RNeasy kit, and a quantity of about 0.5 to 1 ug was reverse transcribed using random hexamers. TCRdb independently ran MiXCR on the immunoSEQ multiplex PCR reads; one entry per CDR3 protein. The table lists about 150,000 distinct CDR3 sequences, nearly 97% of them singletons, with 0.084% in the top ten. The authors carried out high-throughput sequencing of TCR beta. They applied it to CD8+ and CD4+ T cells obtained from blood. This clonotype was counted once.

The source of this sequence is a human donor with Susac syndrome. The chain couples TRBV20-1 to TRBJ1-5, with a weak D call TRBD1 (5 bases). The sample was CD4+ T cells from PBMCs. This CDR3 is CSATAGGTNQPQHF. CDR3 nucleotide sequence: TGCAGTGCTACGGCCGGAGGGACCAATCAGCCCCAGCATTTT.